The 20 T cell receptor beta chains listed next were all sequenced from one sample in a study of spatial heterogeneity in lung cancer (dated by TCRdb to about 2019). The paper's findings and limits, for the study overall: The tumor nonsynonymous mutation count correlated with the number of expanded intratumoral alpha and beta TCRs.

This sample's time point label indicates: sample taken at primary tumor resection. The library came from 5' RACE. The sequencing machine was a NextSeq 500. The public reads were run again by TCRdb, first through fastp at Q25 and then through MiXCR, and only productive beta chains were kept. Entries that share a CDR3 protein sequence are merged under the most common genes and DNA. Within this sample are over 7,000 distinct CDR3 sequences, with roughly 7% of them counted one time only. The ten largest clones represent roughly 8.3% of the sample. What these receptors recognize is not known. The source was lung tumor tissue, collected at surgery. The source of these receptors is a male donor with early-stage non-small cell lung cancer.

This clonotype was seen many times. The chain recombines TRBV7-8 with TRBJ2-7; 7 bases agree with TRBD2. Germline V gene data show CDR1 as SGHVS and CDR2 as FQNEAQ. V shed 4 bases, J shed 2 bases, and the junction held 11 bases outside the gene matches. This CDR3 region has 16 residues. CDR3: CASSSGEGGTTYEQYF. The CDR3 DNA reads TGTGCCAGCAGCTCCGGGGAGGGCGGGACGACCTACGAGCAGTACTTC.

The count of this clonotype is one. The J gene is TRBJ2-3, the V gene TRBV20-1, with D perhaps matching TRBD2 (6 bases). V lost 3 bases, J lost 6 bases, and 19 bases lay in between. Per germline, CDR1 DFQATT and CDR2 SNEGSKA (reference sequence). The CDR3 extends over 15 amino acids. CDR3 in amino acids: CSARGTRGIGDTQYF. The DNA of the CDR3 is TGCAGTGCTAGGGGGACTCGCGGAATTGGTGATACGCAGTATTTT.

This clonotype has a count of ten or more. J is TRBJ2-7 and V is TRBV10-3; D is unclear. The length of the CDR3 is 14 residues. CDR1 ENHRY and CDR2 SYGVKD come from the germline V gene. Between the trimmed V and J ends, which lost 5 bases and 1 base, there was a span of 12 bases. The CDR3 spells CAISPDEESYEQYF. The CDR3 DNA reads TGTGCCATCAGTCCAGACGAGGAATCCTACGAGCAGTACTTC.

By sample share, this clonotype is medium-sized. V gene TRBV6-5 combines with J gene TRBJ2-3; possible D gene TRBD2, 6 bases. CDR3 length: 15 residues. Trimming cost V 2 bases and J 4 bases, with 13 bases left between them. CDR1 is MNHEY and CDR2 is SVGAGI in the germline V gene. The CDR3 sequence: CASSYMRDMADTQYF. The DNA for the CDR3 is TGTGCCAGCAGTTACATGCGGGATATGGCAGATACGCAGTATTTT.

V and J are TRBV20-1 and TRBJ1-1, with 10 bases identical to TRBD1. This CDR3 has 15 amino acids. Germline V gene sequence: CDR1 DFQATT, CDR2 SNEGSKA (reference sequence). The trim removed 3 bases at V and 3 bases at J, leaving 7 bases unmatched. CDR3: CSASLTGGRHTEAFF. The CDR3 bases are TGCAGTGCTAGCCTGACAGGGGGCAGGCACACTGAAGCTTTCTTT.

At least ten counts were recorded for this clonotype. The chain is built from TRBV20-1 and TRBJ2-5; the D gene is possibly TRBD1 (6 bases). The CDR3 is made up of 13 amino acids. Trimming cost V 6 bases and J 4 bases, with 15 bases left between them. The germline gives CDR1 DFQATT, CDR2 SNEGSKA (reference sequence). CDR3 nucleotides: TGCAGTGCCAGGGGAGAAAGGGGAGAGACCCAGTACTTC. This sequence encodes CSARGERGETQYF.

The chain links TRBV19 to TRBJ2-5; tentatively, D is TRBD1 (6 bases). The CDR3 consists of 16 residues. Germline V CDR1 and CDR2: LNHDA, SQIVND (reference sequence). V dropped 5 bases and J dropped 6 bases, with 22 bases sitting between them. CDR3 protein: CASSSSQGDRRKTQYF. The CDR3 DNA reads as TGTGCCAGTAGTTCGTCCCAAGGCGACAGGCGGAAGACCCAGTACTTC.

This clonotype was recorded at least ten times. Here the CDR3 DNA reads TGTGCCTGGAGTGTACTCGTGAACACTGAAGCTTTCTTT. Its translation is CAWSVLVNTEAFF. The rearrangement uses TRBV30 and TRBJ1-1; unclear D gene. V was clipped by 0 bases and J by 0 bases, with 5 bases between them. The CDR3 has 13 amino acids. In germline, CDR1 is GTSNPN, CDR2 SVGIG (reference sequence).

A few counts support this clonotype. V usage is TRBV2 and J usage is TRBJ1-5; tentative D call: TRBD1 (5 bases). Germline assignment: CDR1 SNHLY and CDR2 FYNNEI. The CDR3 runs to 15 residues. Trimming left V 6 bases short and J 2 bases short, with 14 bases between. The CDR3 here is CASRREGMGNQPQHF. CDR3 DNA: TGTGCCAGCAGACGAGAGGGGATGGGCAATCAGCCCCAGCATTTT.

CDR3 in DNA: TGCAGCGTGACACCCGGTACAGGGAGGAGGGAGCAGTACTTC. As protein: CSVTPGTGRREQYF. V gene TRBV29-1 combines with J gene TRBJ2-7, with D possibly being TRBD1 or TRBD2 (6 bases each). CDR1 is SQVTM and CDR2 is ANQGSEA in the germline V gene. The CDR3 covers 14 residues. The germline V and J ends were trimmed by 6 bases and 7 bases, with 22 bases remaining between them.

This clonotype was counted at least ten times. The CDR3 protein is CSARDEGDFAGIETQYF. CDR3 bases: TGCAGTGCTAGAGATGAGGGAGATTTCGCGGGAATAGAGACCCAGTACTTC. V gene TRBV20-1 combines with J gene TRBJ2-5; TRBD2 is a possible D gene (6 bases). This CDR3 region has 17 residues. Germline CDR1 and CDR2: DFQATT and SNEGSKA (reference sequence). Trimming shortened V by 0 bases and J by 4 bases, and 21 bases separated the two germline ends.

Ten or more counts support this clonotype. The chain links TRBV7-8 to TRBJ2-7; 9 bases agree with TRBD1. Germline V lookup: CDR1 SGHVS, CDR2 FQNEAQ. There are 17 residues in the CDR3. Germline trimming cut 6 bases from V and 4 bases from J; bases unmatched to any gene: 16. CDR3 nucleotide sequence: TGTGCCAGCAGTCAAACACCGGCGGGACAGGGCTGGTACGAGCAGTACTTC. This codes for CASSQTPAGQGWYEQYF.

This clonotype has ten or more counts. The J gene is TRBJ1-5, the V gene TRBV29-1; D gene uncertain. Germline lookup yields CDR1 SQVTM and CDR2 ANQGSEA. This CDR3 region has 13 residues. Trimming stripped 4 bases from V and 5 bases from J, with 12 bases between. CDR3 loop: CSVAKVVYQPQHF. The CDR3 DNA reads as TGCAGCGTTGCAAAGGTGGTATATCAGCCCCAGCATTTT.

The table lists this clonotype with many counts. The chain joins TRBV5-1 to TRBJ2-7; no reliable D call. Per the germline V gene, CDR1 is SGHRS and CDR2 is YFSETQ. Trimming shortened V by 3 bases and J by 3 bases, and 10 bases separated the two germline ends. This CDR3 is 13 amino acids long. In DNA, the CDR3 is TGCGCCAGCAGCTCGAACTCCATCTACGAGCAGTACTTC. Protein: CASSSNSIYEQYF.

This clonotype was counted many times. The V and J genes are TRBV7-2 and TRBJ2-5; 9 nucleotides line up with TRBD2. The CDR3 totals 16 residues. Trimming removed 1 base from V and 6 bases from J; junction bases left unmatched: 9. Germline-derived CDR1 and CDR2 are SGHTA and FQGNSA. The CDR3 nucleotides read TGTGCCAGCAGCTTAGAATTGGCGGGAGGGGCGCAGACCCAGTACTTC. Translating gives CASSLELAGGAQTQYF.

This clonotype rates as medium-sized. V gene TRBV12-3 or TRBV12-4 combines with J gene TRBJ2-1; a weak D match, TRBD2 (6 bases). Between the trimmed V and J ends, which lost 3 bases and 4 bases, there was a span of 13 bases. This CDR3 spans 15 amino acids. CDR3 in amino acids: CASSFELAPYNEQFF. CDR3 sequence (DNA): TGTGCCAGCAGTTTTGAACTAGCCCCGTACAATGAGCAGTTCTTC.

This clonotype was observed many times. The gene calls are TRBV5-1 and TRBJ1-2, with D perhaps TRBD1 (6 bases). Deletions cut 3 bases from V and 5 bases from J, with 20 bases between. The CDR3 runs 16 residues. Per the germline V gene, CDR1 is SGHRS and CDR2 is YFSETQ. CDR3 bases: TGCGCCAGCAGCTGGGGGCGCGGTTCCACGGAGTATGGCTACACCTTC. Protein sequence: CASSWGRGSTEYGYTF.

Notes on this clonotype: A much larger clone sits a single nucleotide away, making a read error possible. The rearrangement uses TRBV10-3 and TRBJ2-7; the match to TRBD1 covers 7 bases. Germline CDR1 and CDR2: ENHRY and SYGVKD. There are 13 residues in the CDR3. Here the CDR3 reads CAIGEGATYEQYF. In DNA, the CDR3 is TGTGCCATCGGTGAGGGGGCGACCTACGAGCAGTACTTC.

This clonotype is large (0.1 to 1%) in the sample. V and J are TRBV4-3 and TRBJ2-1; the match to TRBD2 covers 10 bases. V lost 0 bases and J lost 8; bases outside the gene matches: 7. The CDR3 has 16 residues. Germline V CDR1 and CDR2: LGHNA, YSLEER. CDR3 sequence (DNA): TGCGCCAGCAGCCAAGAGGGCCTAGCGGGAGTAGATGAGCAGTTCTTC. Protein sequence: CASSQEGLAGVDEQFF.

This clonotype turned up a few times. In nucleotides, the CDR3 is TGTGCCAGCAGTTTAGAGGTGATGAACACTGAAGCTTTCTTT. Encoded protein: CASSLEVMNTEAFF. This sequence joins TRBV12-3 or TRBV12-4 and TRBJ1-1; D remains ambiguous. The CDR3 is 14 residues long. Trimming pared 1 base from V and 0 bases from J, leaving 6 bases between.